These 13 T cell receptor beta chains were sequenced from one sample in a study of T cells in Graves' hyperthyroidism and ophthalmopathy. RNA transcripts gave rise to amplified TCR beta CDR3 regions. First-round RT-PCR with HTBI primers amplified the TCR CDR3 region. TCRdb re-analysed the multiplex PCR reads in MiXCR, keeping a single row per CDR3 protein. Among about 380,000 distinct CDR3 sequences listed, about 18% were seen once. Sequencing was performed on blood. The receptors originated from a man younger than 30 with Graves' ophthalmopathy.

This clonotype was seen only a few times. The V and J genes are TRBV9 and TRBJ1-2; a possible D gene is TRBD1 (5 bases). CDR1 SGDLS and CDR2 YYNGEE come from the germline V gene. This CDR3 is built from 14 residues. The V end was cut by 5 bases, the J end by 8 bases, with 19 bases between. CDR3 nucleotide sequence: TGTGCCAGCAGTCAAACCGAAGTCTGGGGCGGCTACACCTTC. Protein product: CASSQTEVWGGYTF.

The chain links TRBV2 to TRBJ1-4, with TRBD1 as a possible D gene (6 bases). Trimming pared 6 bases from V and 8 bases from J, leaving 16 bases between. CDR1 is SNHLY, CDR2 FYNNEI, per germline. The CDR3 is made up of 14 amino acids. CDR3 residues: CASRRGGVREKLFF. The CDR3 DNA follows: TGTGCCAGCAGAAGAGGGGGTGTACGGGAAAAACTGTTTTTT.

This clonotype was found many times. V gene TRBV20-1 combines with J gene TRBJ1-1; 7 bases line up with TRBD1. This CDR3 contains 14 residues. Looked up from germline, CDR1 is DFQATT and CDR2 is SNEGSKA (reference sequence). With V trimmed by 3 bases and J by 7 bases, 11 bases remained unmatched. The CDR3 nucleotides are TGCAGTGCTAGGGGGGCTCCAGGGGGAAATGAAGCTTTCTTT. Its protein is CSARGAPGGNEAFF.

This clonotype was found once. A much larger clone lies one base from this, so it may be a read error. The V call is TRBV7-9, the J call TRBJ1-5; perhaps TRBD1 as D (5 bases). Germline V lookup: CDR1 SEHNR, CDR2 FQNEAQ (reference sequence). V was trimmed by 5 bases and J by 5 bases, leaving 13 bases between them. The CDR3 is made up of 14 amino acids. The CDR3 spells CASSPEQADQPQHF. For the CDR3, the DNA is TGTGCCAGCAGCCCTGAACAGGCCGATCAGCCCCAGCATTTT.

This clonotype has more than one count but fewer than ten. The chain employs TRBV4-1 and TRBJ2-3; 7 nucleotides agree with TRBD1. Trimming removed 1 base from V and 6 bases from J; junction bases left unmatched: 7. CDR1 and CDR2 from the germline V gene are MGHRA and YSYEKL. The CDR3 extends over 15 amino acids. CDR3 protein: CASSQGQGESDTQYF. Written as DNA, the CDR3 is TGCGCCAGCAGCCAAGGCCAGGGGGAATCGGATACGCAGTATTTT.

There are many counts of this clonotype. The chain joins TRBV6-2 or TRBV6-3 to TRBJ2-3; the D gene is possibly TRBD2 (8 bases). CDR1 and CDR2 (germline): MNHEY, SVGEGT. Trimming cost V 8 bases and J 2 bases, with 23 bases left between them. This CDR3 is built from 17 residues. The CDR3, as DNA: TGTGCCAGCTGCCTCCTCGGGAGGGGGCTACTCACAGATACGCAGTATTTT. It yields the protein CASCLLGRGLLTDTQYF.

The rearrangement joins TRBV6-2 or TRBV6-3 to TRBJ2-2, with D uncertain. Germline loops: CDR1 MNHEY, CDR2 SVGEGT. Trimming pared 7 bases from V and 5 bases from J, leaving 8 bases between. The CDR3 consists of 12 residues. The CDR3 sequence is CASNQGTGELFF. CDR3 in DNA: TGTGCCAGCAATCAAGGAACCGGGGAGCTGTTTTTT.

The V gene is TRBV7-6, the J gene TRBJ2-7, with D perhaps TRBD1 (5 bases). Germline CDR1 reads SGHVS; CDR2 reads FNYEAQ. This CDR3 has 11 residues. V lost 5 bases and J 6 bases, leaving 8 bases between the germline ends. The CDR3 sequence is CASSGAGEQYF. The CDR3, as DNA: TGTGCCAGCAGCGGGGCCGGCGAGCAGTACTTC.

CDR3 protein: CSARYTLRPTNEKLFF. In DNA form, the CDR3 reads TGCAGTGCTAGATACACCCTCAGACCAACTAATGAAAAACTGTTTTTT. The chain has TRBV20-1 and TRBJ1-4; no definite D call. Per the germline V gene, CDR1 is DFQATT and CDR2 is SNEGSKA (reference sequence). V was cut by 2 bases and J by 0 bases, with 13 bases left in between. The CDR3 loop spans 16 amino acids.

At least ten counts were recorded for this clonotype. The chain recombines TRBV20-1 with TRBJ1-2; TRBD1 aligns across 12 bases. Trimming at V came to 3 bases and at J to 7 bases, leaving 21 bases not matched to a gene. Per germline, CDR1 DFQATT and CDR2 SNEGSKA (reference sequence). The CDR3 loop spans 19 amino acids. CDR3 DNA sequence: TGCAGTGCTAGCAGCCCCGGGACAGGGGGCGATTACTGGTCGGCTGGCTACACCTTC. Its protein is CSASSPGTGGDYWSAGYTF.

Written as DNA, the CDR3 is TGCGCCAGCAGTGAGTCGATAAGGACAGCGGAAGCAGATACGCAGTATTTT. It encodes CASSESIRTAEADTQYF. This chain joins TRBV10-1 and TRBJ2-3, with a tentative D call TRBD1 (6 bases). The CDR3 is made up of 17 amino acids. Trimming left V 0 bases short and J 4 bases short, with 17 bases between. Germline-derived CDR1 and CDR2 are WNHNN and SYGVQD (reference sequence).

The rearrangement uses TRBV6-1 and TRBJ2-1; D call uncertain. The J call may be wrong; the DNA end is better matched by TRBJ2-7. Germline CDR1 and CDR2: MNHNS and SASEGT. The CDR3 runs to 16 residues. Here the CDR3 reads CAHSSEDWNSYNEQYF. In nucleotides, the CDR3 is TGTGCCCACAGCAGTGAGGATTGGAACTCCTACAATGAGCAGTACTTC.

This clonotype was counted ten times or more. The rearrangement uses TRBV12-3 or TRBV12-4 and TRBJ2-2, with 8 positions matching TRBD2. The CDR3 runs 13 residues. V shed 11 bases, J shed 5 bases, and the junction held 7 bases outside the gene matches. CDR3 amino acids: CAVGLAGTGELFF. CDR3 nucleotide sequence: TGTGCCGTCGGACTAGCCGGGACCGGGGAGCTGTTTTTT.